The present T cell receptor (beta chain) was sequenced within a study of blood T cell repertoires in COVID-19. Study overall: Donors in the United States, Italy and Spain gave samples during acute or convalescent COVID-19. Sources were T cells, B-cell-depleted T cells, or PBMCs; the material itself was cDNA or gDNA.

The length of the CDR3 is 11 residues. The J segment lost 10 bases and the V segment lost 7 bases, leaving 6 bases of the junction unmatched. The V gene's germline CDR1 is MDHEN and CDR2 SYDVKM. Per the original methods: For nucleated cells, counts were estimated from reference gene primer amplification. TCRdb's copy holds only in-frame clones and misses some; the assay was immunoSEQ multiplex PCR. V, J and clone size are those of that table, while D and trimming were read from the DNA. The data contain 55,000 to 75,000 clones, approximately 79% of them singletons. The clonotype was recovered from a man aged 60 to 69 with acute or convalescent COVID-19. Specimen: peripheral blood. The rearrangement uses TRBV28 and TRBJ1-1; 7 positions agree with TRBD1. The CDR3 DNA reads TGTGCCAGCATCGGGACAGTGGGAGCTTTCTTT. This sequence encodes CASIGTVGAFF.